This T cell receptor beta chain is drawn from a study of blood T cell repertoires in COVID-19. Germline CDR1 is MNHNY and CDR2 is SVGAGI (reference sequence). The V gene end was trimmed by 2 bases and the J gene end by 4 bases; junction bases not matched to a gene: 10. The CDR3 contains 16 residues. Residents of approximately 25 US areas, aged about 18 to 89 years, made up the participants. Categorization into cohorts depended on clinical history that participants reported. Resolution of symptoms, clearance, or two negative PCRs was present in recovered Cohort 3 donors. In the original workflow: Using reference gene primer amplification, nucleated cell counts were estimated. Assay used: immunoSEQ multiplex PCR; TCRdb lists only in-frame clones, some missing. V, J and clone size were drawn from that table, and D and trimming were deduced from the DNA. The sample contains over 120,000 clones, 70% to 90% of which appear only once.

The clonotype originates from a man aged 50-60 years who had recovered from COVID-19. The rearrangement links TRBV6-6 to TRBJ1-2; TRBD1 agrees at 7 bases. Sequencing input: PBMCs or T cells enriched from blood (not recorded which). The CDR3 nucleotides read TGTGCCAGCAGTTACCCCCCCGGACAGGACGTCTATGGCTACACCTTC. The encoded protein is CASSYPPGQDVYGYTF.